This T cell receptor beta chain originates from a study of neurological immune-mediated disorders (dated by TCRdb to the late 2010s). Context from the whole study: Among the approximately 35 multiple sclerosis patients, 31 had relapsing-remitting MS and 3 had secondary progressive MS. Using UMI-based sequencing, the study compared peripheral blood TCR-beta repertoires from patients with HTLV-I-associated myelopathy (HAM/TSP), patients with multiple sclerosis, and healthy controls. The approximately 110 TCR-beta libraries included longitudinal samples, technical triplicates and paired sorted CD4+ and CD8+ T-cell subsets alongside PBMC samples. The cohort included roughly 71 subjects: about 15 with HAM/TSP, about 34 with multiple sclerosis, and 20 healthy controls.

To synthesize cDNA, template-switch 5'RACE was performed with a primer carrying a 10-nucleotide random unique molecular identifier so that each TCR transcript was tagged. Over 160 million TCR-beta sequences, covering 15-18 subjects, were produced in each sequencing run. Total RNA was extracted with the RNeasy kit. Using the KAPA Real-time Library Amplification kit, TCR-beta VDJ regions were amplified with primers for the TCR constant region and the 5'RACE anchor. A first PCR added sample indexes and Illumina adaptors, after which a second PCR increased the library yield. After Ampure bead purification, the TCR product of roughly 650 bp was size-selected on a 2% E-gel SizeSelection system. Library quality was checked on a Bioanalyzer, concentration was measured with Qubit, and libraries were quantified with the Kapa Library Quantification kit before pooling. Paired-end 2 x 150 bp sequencing of the libraries was performed on an Illumina HiSeq 2500. To increase sequence diversity, about 25-31% phiX was spiked into each library pool. The authors' pipeline ran thus. The UMI-based MiGEC pipeline processed quality-filtered reads and removed over 85% of raw TCR sequences during error correction. IMGT germline references were used for alignment of VDJ genes, and clonotypes were defined by a unique CDR3 amino acid sequence together with V-J genes. Clonal expansion, Shannon diversity and CDR3 relatedness were evaluated with VDJtools (CalcPairwiseDistances, ClusterSamples), while phylogenetic trees were built in CLCbio workbench. Using coefficient-of-variation modelling across technical triplicates, the study counted a clone as expanded if it had at least 8 unique UMIs. In-frame beta chains were kept once TCRdb had trimmed the public reads at Q25 with fastp and called clones with MiXCR. Rows with one shared CDR3 protein collapse into an entry with the most common genes and DNA. Clone size and V and J calls follow TCRdb, not the original study. The sample table holds about 60,000 distinct CDR3 sequences, of which around 3.6% were seen once. Around 1.5% of the sample belongs to the ten largest clones.

At the junction V is shortened by 4 bases and J by 7 bases; bases outside the gene matches: 5. Based on the germline V gene, the CDR1 and CDR2 sequences are SGHDT and YYEEEE. Inclusive of the bounding cysteine and phenylalanine, the CDR3 is 12 residues long. The read is trimmed to its CDR3 DNA, 36 bases read in frame from base 1. For unsorted PBMC libraries, 2 million PBMCs were used after storage in RNAlater at -80 degrees C until RNA extraction. The multiple sclerosis patients were enrolled in a US clinical protocol that evaluated disease progression with magnetic resonance imaging. Peripheral blood was subjected to Ficoll-Hypaque density gradient centrifugation to isolate PBMCs, which were then cryopreserved in liquid nitrogen. There are many counts of this clonotype. Its binding antigen is unknown. The record has no base qualities; no much larger clone is one base away. Overall study results and their limits: Phylogenetic analysis grouped repertoires from 18 of 34 MS patients into a cluster of related CDR3 sequences, suggesting a possible repertoire-level signature. TCR clonal expansion was greatest in HAM/TSP patients and smallest in MS patients, who ranked below even healthy controls. No association of the MS cluster with clinical or MRI features was observed, and the need for larger cohorts was stated by the authors. Expanded clones from different subjects shared no identical CDR3 amino acid sequences, which suggests that TCR-beta repertoires were private in all groups.

The sequencing input was PBMCs. The clonotype comes from a man aged 30 to 45 with multiple sclerosis. The sequence is built from TRBV5-6 and TRBJ2-7, with 7 junctional bases fitting TRBD2. The CDR3 in this case is CASSSGTLEQYF. The nucleotides read TGTGCCAGCAGCAGCGGGACTCTTGAGCAGTACTTC.